The clone carrying this TCR beta chain has only a few counts. This specimen belongs to a study of identical twins. Looked up from germline, CDR1 is MGHRA and CDR2 is YSYEKL. Trimming cost V 4 bases and J 6 bases; bases outside gene matches: 15. CDR3 length: 18 residues. TCRdb reanalysed the 5' RACE reads using MiXCR and keeps one entry per CDR3 protein. The sample has about 200,000 distinct CDR3 sequences, roughly a tenth seen once. Sequencing was carried out using memory T cells sorted from blood. This clonotype was sampled from a man over 45 in good health. The chain links TRBV4-1 to TRBJ2-3; 11 bases are a match to TRBD2. The CDR3 loop reads CASSPPRGTSGRPDTQYF. CDR3 bases: TGCGCCAGCAGCCCTCCCAGGGGAACTAGCGGGAGACCGGATACGCAGTATTTT.